These 30 T cell receptor beta chains share one sample of origin, sequenced in a study of blood T cell repertoires in COVID-19. Sequencing used immunoSEQ multiplex PCR; TCRdb keeps in-frame clones, though not all of them. The sample shows about 100,000 clones, around nine tenths of them seen only once. Sequenced material: peripheral blood. These receptors were collected from a human donor in a cohort sampled during active COVID-19.

In DNA form, the CDR3 reads TGTGCCAGCAGCCAAGGGACAGCGCAAGAGACCCAGTACTTC. Its translation is CASSQGTAQETQYF. The chain combines TRBV7-9 with TRBJ2-5, with TRBD1 matching 7 bases. Germline-derived CDR1 and CDR2 are SEHNR and FQNEAQ (reference sequence). J gave up 2 bases and V 5 bases, and 5 bases lay outside the gene matches. This CDR3 has 14 amino acids.

This clone was observed once. The genes are TRBV2 and TRBJ2-5; 7 bases match TRBD2. There are 14 residues in the CDR3. Germline loops: CDR1 SNHLY, CDR2 FYNNEI. V dropped 0 bases and J dropped 2; count of bases not matched to a gene: 0. In nucleotides, the CDR3 is TGTGCCAGCAGTGAAGCGGGACTACAAGAGACCCAGTACTTC. Translation: CASSEAGLQETQYF.

This clone has just one count. CDR3 loop: CASSRGRGNYGYTF. The CDR3 coding sequence is TGTGCCAGCAGTAGGGGACGGGGGAACTATGGCTACACCTTC. J is TRBJ1-2 and V is TRBV6-6, with D possibly being TRBD1 (5 bases). V lost 5 bases and J lost 2, with 12 bases in between. CDR1 is MNHNY and CDR2 is SVGAGI in the germline V gene (reference sequence). The CDR3 is made up of 14 amino acids.

The chain combines TRBV6-5 with TRBJ1-3; D is perhaps TRBD1 (5 bases). From germline, CDR1 is MNHEY and CDR2 SVGAGI. This CDR3 spans 16 amino acids. V lost 0 bases to trimming and J lost 2 bases, with 11 bases between them. The CDR3 sequence is CASSYSYSGTGNTIYF. The CDR3 bases are TGTGCCAGCAGTTACTCCTACTCAGGGACTGGAAACACCATATATTTT.

V gene TRBV10-3 combines with J gene TRBJ2-3; TRBD2 matches at 8 bases. The CDR3 sequence is 11 residues long. With V trimmed by 11 bases and J by 4 bases, 2 bases remained unmatched. Per germline, CDR1 ENHRY and CDR2 SYGVKD. The CDR3, as DNA: TGTGCCGTCGGGAGGGCAGATACGCAGTATTTT. Translating it yields CAVGRADTQYF.

Regarding this clone: At one of its ends the junction is not consistent with the germline gene, which may arise from a read error. In the same sample, other DNA sequences code for this CDR3. The chain links TRBV20-1 to TRBJ2-2, with a tentative D call TRBD2 (6 bases). This CDR3 region has 14 residues. CDR1 DFQATT and CDR2 SNEGSKA come from the germline V gene (reference sequence). As DNA, the CDR3 is TGCAGTGCTAGTCGGGGGAGCGTAACCGGAGAGCTGTTTTTT. This gives the protein CSASRGSVTGELFF.

This clone was detected only once. The V call is TRBV7-2, the J call TRBJ2-3; tentatively, D is TRBD2 (5 bases). This CDR3 region has 16 residues. Germline CDR1 and CDR2: SGHTA and FQGNSA. The germline V and J ends were trimmed by 3 bases and 1 base, with 14 bases remaining between them. CDR3 nucleotide sequence: TGTGCCAGCAGCTTCATCTCTCTCGGGGGCACAGATACGCAGTATTTT. Amino acids: CASSFISLGGTDTQYF.

The chain employs TRBV9 and TRBJ2-1; TRBD2 matches at 8 bases. Germline CDR1 is SGDLS and CDR2 is YYNGEE. CDR3 length: 14 residues. Losses at the gene ends were 2 bases for V and 10 bases for J; bases not matched to a gene: 8. DNA of the CDR3: TGTGCCAGCAGCGTGGAGGTAGCGGGATCGGAGCAGTTCTTC. Its protein is CASSVEVAGSEQFF.

The chain employs TRBV15 and TRBJ1-5; no clear D gene. This CDR3 is 15 amino acids long. Germline CDR1 reads LNHNV; CDR2 reads YYDKDF (reference sequence). The germline V and J ends were trimmed by 3 bases and 4 bases, with 13 bases remaining between them. In DNA form, the CDR3 reads TGTGCCACCAGCAGCGACCGGGGAATTAATCAGCCCCAGCATTTT. It encodes CATSSDRGINQPQHF. The full variable domain, completed using reference TRBV15 and TRBJ1-5, is DAMVIQNPRYQVTQFGKPVTLSCSQTLNHNVMYWYQQKSSQAPKLLFHYYDKDFNNEADTPDNFQSRRPNTSFCFLDIRSPGLGDTAMYLCATSSDRGINQPQHFGDGTRLSIL.

V is TRBV3-1 (or the pseudogene TRBV3-2) and J is TRBJ2-1; 9 bases fit TRBD2. Per germline, CDR1 LGHDT and CDR2 YNNKEL (reference sequence). The length of the CDR3 is 20 residues. Trimming removed 2 bases from V and 0 bases from J; junction bases left unmatched: 14. The CDR3 reads CASSQRQRAGGRSSYNEQFF. For the CDR3, the DNA is TGTGCCAGCAGCCAAAGGCAAAGGGCGGGAGGGCGCAGCTCCTACAATGAGCAGTTCTTC.

The V call is TRBV9, the J call TRBJ1-1; a weak D match, TRBD1 (6 bases). Germline V gene lookup returns CDR1 SGDLS and CDR2 YYNGEE. Trimming removed 0 bases at V and 2 bases at J, with 20 bases between. The CDR3 is 18 residues long. The CDR3 DNA follows: TGTGCCAGCAGCGTAGGGGTCTCGAACAGGGTCCTTAACACTGAAGCTTTCTTT. Encoded protein: CASSVGVSNRVLNTEAFF.

The chain carries TRBV4-1 and TRBJ2-1; 8 bases align to TRBD2. The CDR3 covers 16 residues. From germline, CDR1 is MGHRA and CDR2 YSYEKL. V dropped 1 base and J dropped 4; count of bases not matched to a gene: 6. The CDR3 spells CASSQAGTSPYNEQFF. The CDR3 bases are TGCGCCAGCAGCCAAGCCGGGACTAGTCCTTACAATGAGCAGTTCTTC.

The chain uses TRBV28 and TRBJ1-1, with D perhaps matching TRBD1 (5 bases). Germline CDR1 reads MDHEN; CDR2 reads SYDVKM. V gave up 6 bases and J gave up 2 bases, with 13 bases separating them. The CDR3 covers 14 residues. The CDR3 loop reads CASRSDRRNTEAFF. CDR3 sequence (DNA): TGTGCCAGCAGGTCCGACAGACGCAACACTGAAGCTTTCTTT.

This clone has more than one count but fewer than ten. The CDR3 spells CASSFRAGVRDTQYF. DNA of the CDR3: TGTGCCAGCAGTTTCAGAGCGGGAGTGAGGGATACGCAGTATTTT. The rearrangement joins TRBV28 to TRBJ2-3; 8 positions agree with TRBD2. V lost 3 bases and J lost 6; bases outside the gene matches: 8. The germline V gene has CDR1 MDHEN and CDR2 SYDVKM. The length of the CDR3 is 15 residues.

J is TRBJ2-3 and V is TRBV7-9; 7 nucleotides match TRBD1. V lost 1 base and J lost 4; bases outside the gene matches: 5. The germline V gene encodes CDR1 SEHNR and CDR2 FQNEAQ (reference sequence). The CDR3 has 15 amino acids. The CDR3: CASSLGGGGSDTQYF. In DNA, the CDR3 is TGTGCCAGCAGCTTAGGAGGGGGCGGGTCAGATACGCAGTATTTT.

This chain joins TRBV27 and TRBJ2-1, with TRBD2 matching over 13 bases. Trimming at V came to 6 bases and at J to 11 bases, leaving 13 bases not matched to a gene. The CDR3 consists of 16 residues. Germline V gives CDR1 MNHEY, CDR2 SMNVEV (reference sequence). The CDR3 coding sequence is TGTGCCAGCAGCCATCCCGGGACTAGCGGGGCCTCTAAGCAGTTCTTC. It specifies CASSHPGTSGASKQFF.

This clone has just a few counts. The rearrangement joins TRBV9 to TRBJ2-5; D perhaps matches TRBD1 (6 bases). V was shortened by 4 bases and J by 5 bases, with 15 bases between the two germline ends. Per germline, CDR1 SGDLS and CDR2 YYNGEE. CDR3 length: 14 residues. CDR3 nucleotide sequence: TGTGCCAGCAGCTCGGGACACCTATGGGAGACCCAGTACTTC. It is translated as CASSSGHLWETQYF.

The chain uses TRBV29-1 and TRBJ1-5, with a tentative D call TRBD1 (6 bases). Trimming pared 7 bases from V and 7 bases from J, leaving 20 bases between. Germline V gene lookup returns CDR1 SQVTM and CDR2 ANQGSEA. This CDR3 is built from 14 residues. The CDR3 sequence: CSASKNRDGQPQHF. The CDR3 nucleotides are TGCAGCGCCAGTAAAAACAGGGACGGCCAGCCCCAGCATTTT.

The chain couples TRBV7-9 to TRBJ2-7; 12 positions match TRBD2. Losses at the gene ends were 1 base for V and 3 bases for J; bases not matched to a gene: 7. The germline V gene has CDR1 SEHNR and CDR2 FQNEAQ (reference sequence). This CDR3 comprises 17 residues. The CDR3 DNA reads TGTGCCAGCAGCTTAGGTGTATTACTAGCGGGGGGCTACGAGCAGTACTTC. It encodes CASSLGVLLAGGYEQYF.

This clone was observed once. This sequence joins TRBV28 and TRBJ1-2; D unclear. In germline, CDR1 is MDHEN, CDR2 SYDVKM. Trimming pared 2 bases from V and 8 bases from J, leaving 12 bases between. CDR3 size: 13 residues. The CDR3 sequence is CASSLNGPGGYTF. DNA for the CDR3: TGTGCCAGCAGTTTAAACGGACCGGGAGGCTACACCTTC.

This sequence joins TRBV18 and TRBJ1-2; 7 bases are a match to TRBD1. The CDR3 length is 14 residues. Germline CDR1 KGHSH, CDR2 LQKENI. V was clipped by 1 base and J by 6 bases; unmatched bases: 5. The DNA for the CDR3 is TGTGCCAGCTCACCACTTTCAGGGGGAGATGGCTACACCTTC. It encodes CASSPLSGGDGYTF.

This chain links TRBV21-1 with TRBJ1-1. TRBV21-1 is an annotated pseudogene. The CDR3 loop spans 16 amino acids. Here the CDR3 reads CASSKAGGEANTEAFF. CDR3 DNA sequence: TGTGCCAGCAGCAAAGCGGGAGGCGAGGCGAACACTGAAGCTTTCTTT.

The genes are TRBV24-1 and TRBJ2-7; tentatively, D is TRBD1 (6 bases). The germline V gene has CDR1 KGHDR and CDR2 SFDVKD. There are 12 residues in the CDR3. V gave up 9 bases and J gave up 0 bases, with 8 bases separating them. This CDR3 reads CATGTNSYEQYF. CDR3 nucleotide sequence: TGTGCCACCGGGACAAACTCCTACGAGCAGTACTTC.

The CDR3 region is CASSTTGELFF. Written as DNA, the CDR3 is TGTGCCAGCAGCACAACCGGGGAGCTGTTTTTT. The rearrangement joins TRBV7-9 to TRBJ2-2; D is unresolved. The V and J ends lost 5 bases and 5 bases respectively, with 3 bases between them. The germline CDR1 and CDR2 sequences are SEHNR and FQNEAQ (reference sequence). The CDR3 totals 11 residues. Drawing the rest from reference TRBV7-9 and TRBJ2-2, the complete variable domain is DTGVSQNPRHKITKRGQNVTFRCDPISEHNRLYWYRQTLGQGPEFLTYFQNEAQLEKSRLLSDRFSAERPKGSFSTLEIQRTEQGDSAMYLCASSTTGELFFGEGSRLTVL.

The chain uses TRBV3-1 (or the pseudogene TRBV3-2) and TRBJ2-1; TRBD2 agrees at 10 bases. The length of the CDR3 is 14 residues. From germline, CDR1 is LGHDT and CDR2 YNNKEL (reference sequence). The ends lost 1 base at V and 14 bases at J; junction bases unmatched: 8. The CDR3 sequence is CASSQATSGVNKFF. CDR3 nucleotide sequence: TGTGCCAGCAGCCAAGCTACTAGCGGGGTCAATAAGTTCTTC.

This sequence joins TRBV7-3 and TRBJ2-4; TRBD1 is a possible D gene (6 bases). The germline V gene encodes CDR1 SGHTA and CDR2 FQGTGA. V lost 5 bases and J 4 bases, leaving 12 bases between the germline ends. The CDR3 has 14 amino acids. In DNA, the CDR3 is TGTGCCAGCAGCCAACAGGGTGGGAAAAACATTCAGTACTTC. Translation: CASSQQGGKNIQYF.

This clone was detected once. The chain is built from TRBV19 and TRBJ2-1; 10 bases map to TRBD2. The V gene end was trimmed by 7 bases and the J gene end by 5 bases; junction bases not matched to a gene: 8. Germline CDR1 and CDR2: LNHDA and SQIVND (reference sequence). The CDR3 runs 15 residues. CDR3 protein: CASISSGRLNNEQFF. The CDR3 bases are TGTGCCAGTATTAGTAGCGGGAGGCTAAACAATGAGCAGTTCTTC.

This sequence joins TRBV5-1 and TRBJ2-3; 16 bases fit TRBD2. There are 18 residues in the CDR3. Trimming at V came to 4 bases and at J to 5 bases, leaving 10 bases not matched to a gene. The V gene's germline CDR1 is SGHRS and CDR2 YFSETQ. This chain's CDR3 is CASSRSGTSGRARDTQYF. The CDR3 DNA sequence: TGCGCCAGCAGCAGATCCGGGACTAGCGGGAGGGCCAGAGATACGCAGTATTTT.

The chain combines TRBV7-9 with TRBJ2-1, with D tentatively TRBD1 (6 bases). V lost 2 bases and J 4 bases, leaving 12 bases between the germline ends. CDR3 length: 15 residues. Germline CDR1 is SEHNR and CDR2 is FQNEAQ (reference sequence). CDR3 nucleotides: TGTGCCAGCAGCTTAACCAGGGGTCGGTACAATGAGCAGTTCTTC. Encoded protein: CASSLTRGRYNEQFF.

This clone was seen a handful of times. This chain joins TRBV7-3 and TRBJ2-6, with D unresolved. Germline V CDR1 and CDR2: SGHTA, FQGTGA. The CDR3 extends over 15 amino acids. Trimming cost V 5 bases and J 0 bases, with 8 bases left between them. The CDR3 bases are TGTGCCAGCAGCCTACAGAGCTCTGGGGCCAACGTCCTGACTTTC. It specifies CASSLQSSGANVLTF.